This record looks at one TCR beta chain sequence and its context. Its antigen is still unknown. The sample originates from a study of tumor-infiltrating lymphocytes in primary liver carcinoma. About the research overall: Tumor lesions were T1-T3 N0M0 and spanned roughly 4 to 10 cm.

V was shortened by 5 bases and J by 1 base, with 13 bases between the two germline ends. The CDR3 sequence is 15 residues long. CDR1 is SGHNT and CDR2 is YENEEA in the germline V gene. Study-wide points: Just about 7.5-25% of leading clones were found in every one of five regions. Whereas tumor region pairs overlapped more, tumor-adjacent and tumor-blood pairs overlapped less.

The source material, 20-30 mg of unsorted bulk tissue, was used to co-extract RNA and DNA. Five discrete regions of every tumor underwent sampling. The input was 450 to 550 ng total RNA; TCR beta cDNA was made from it with a constant-region primer. Library construction for TCR beta comprised three nested multiplex PCR rounds performed with slightly modified ARM-PCR. In the first two PCR rounds, TRBV1-TRBV30 forward primers were paired with a C-beta reverse primer, and each round lasted roughly 10 cycles. One entry per CDR3 protein results from TCRdb running MiXCR on the multiplex PCR reads. The repertoire holds under 130,000 distinct CDR3 sequences, with about four fifths as singletons.

The chain links TRBV11-3 to TRBJ2-3; D may be TRBD2 (6 bases). The sequence was obtained from a man aged 40-50 years with primary liver carcinoma and hepatitis B virus infection. Material for sequencing was liver tumor tissue from sampling region 3. Regarding subset: tumor region T3, left-lateral pole. The CDR3 nucleotides are TGTGCCAGCAGCCGTGGGGGAGGCGGCACAGATACGCAGTATTTT. Its translation is CASSRGGGGTDTQYF.